The 16 T cell receptor beta chains below all came from one sample that was sequenced in a study of T cell responses to AZD1222 COVID-19 vaccine. TCRdb's table, derived via immunoSEQ multiplex PCR, lists solely in-frame clones and lacks some. The sample includes approximately 89,000 clones, around nine tenths seen only once; the top ten take 2.8%. This specimen consisted of peripheral blood, obtained on day 0 of AZD1222 vaccination. The receptors derive from an adult in good health.

The J gene is TRBJ1-5, the V gene TRBV6-6; 11 bases agree with TRBD1. V shed 5 bases, J shed 2 bases, and the junction held 8 bases outside the gene matches. Germline V gives CDR1 MNHNY, CDR2 SVGAGI (reference sequence). The CDR3 sequence is 17 residues long. CDR3 sequence: CASSPRDRGIGNQPQHF. As DNA, the CDR3 is TGTGCCAGCAGTCCAAGGGACAGGGGGATTGGCAATCAGCCCCAGCATTTT.

The V call is TRBV7-6, the J call TRBJ2-5; D might be TRBD2 (5 bases). V dropped 2 bases and J dropped 4 bases, with 11 bases sitting between them. There are 14 residues in the CDR3. Germline V gene lookup returns CDR1 SGHVS and CDR2 FNYEAQ. The CDR3 protein is CASSLPSIGETQYF. CDR3 nucleotide sequence: TGTGCCAGCAGCTTACCTAGCATCGGAGAGACCCAGTACTTC.

This clone was seen a single time. The chain carries TRBV7-6 and TRBJ2-7, with unresolved D. Germline V lookup: CDR1 SGHVS, CDR2 FNYEAQ. Trimming cost V 4 bases and J 5 bases, with 9 bases left between them. The CDR3 consists of 12 residues. The chain's CDR3 is CASSSPEDEQYF. The CDR3 nucleotides read TGTGCCAGCAGCTCCCCTGAGGACGAGCAGTACTTC.

This rearrangement joins TRBV28 to TRBJ2-7; D is ambiguous. Looked up from germline, CDR1 is MDHEN and CDR2 is SYDVKM. V lost 3 bases and J 3 bases, leaving 12 bases between the germline ends. The CDR3 totals 14 residues. CDR3 sequence reads: CASSFRGPHYEQYF. CDR3 DNA sequence: TGTGCCAGCAGTTTTAGAGGTCCTCACTACGAGCAGTACTTC.

The gene calls are TRBV6-5 and TRBJ1-2, with TRBD1 identical over 8 bases. CDR1 is MNHEY, CDR2 SVGAGI, per germline. The CDR3 runs to 13 residues. J lost 7 bases, V lost 6 bases, and 7 bases had no gene match. This CDR3 is CASRSDRGSGYTF. The DNA of the CDR3 is TGTGCCAGCAGGTCCGACAGGGGTTCTGGCTACACCTTC.

This clone came up once. The chain combines TRBV6-5 with TRBJ1-1, with a weak D call TRBD1 (6 bases). This CDR3 has 15 residues. Germline values: CDR1 MNHEY, CDR2 SVGAGI. With 7 bases removed from V and 4 bases from J, the gap between germline ends came to 19 bases. The CDR3 sequence is CASNPPRGQSTEAFF. The CDR3 nucleotides read TGTGCCAGCAACCCCCCCCGGGGGCAGAGCACTGAAGCTTTCTTT.

This clone was detected only once. The chain couples TRBV7-8 to TRBJ1-1; TRBD1 matches at 8 bases. The V and J ends lost 1 base and 3 bases, in that order; junction bases with no gene match: 7. CDR1 and CDR2 (germline): SGHVS, FQNEAQ. This CDR3 is 16 amino acids long. The chain's CDR3 is CASSLGSRGRDTEAFF. For the CDR3, the DNA is TGTGCCAGCAGCTTAGGGTCCAGGGGGCGAGACACTGAAGCTTTCTTT.

This clone has more than one count but fewer than ten. The rearrangement links TRBV27 to TRBJ1-5, with 7 bases identical to TRBD1. Germline assignment: CDR1 MNHEY and CDR2 SMNVEV (reference sequence). This CDR3 has 14 residues. V trimming: 4 bases; J trimming: 6 bases; junction bases outside the gene matches: 6. The CDR3 DNA sequence: TGTGCCAGCAGTTACAGGGGTGCAAGTCAGCCCCAGCATTTT. Protein sequence: CASSYRGASQPQHF.

The CDR3 DNA reads as TGTGCCAGCAGCAGGACAGGACTTGCCTACGAGCAGTACTTC. Translation gives CASSRTGLAYEQYF. V and J are TRBV27 and TRBJ2-7; TRBD1 agrees at 7 bases. The CDR3 is 14 residues long. CDR1 MNHEY and CDR2 SMNVEV come from the germline V gene (reference sequence). The V segment lost 6 bases and the J segment 2 bases; nucleotides outside the gene matches: 7.

V and J are TRBV6-5 and TRBJ1-4; D possibly corresponds to TRBD1 (5 bases). Germline values: CDR1 MNHEY, CDR2 SVGAGI. With 2 bases removed from V and 7 bases from J, the gap between germline ends came to 8 bases. The CDR3 loop spans 13 amino acids. The CDR3 sequence: CASSYRDAEKLFF. The CDR3 nucleotides read TGTGCCAGCAGTTACCGGGACGCTGAAAAACTGTTTTTT.

The rearrangement links TRBV30 to TRBJ1-1; possibly TRBD1 for D (5 bases). The CDR3 has 13 amino acids. Trimming shortened V by 2 bases and J by 4 bases, and 11 bases separated the two germline ends. Germline CDR1 is GTSNPN and CDR2 is SVGIG (reference sequence). CDR3 bases: TGTGCCTGGAGTCGGGGGGGAGGCACTGAAGCTTTCTTT. Translated: CAWSRGGGTEAFF. The full variable domain, rest sourced from reference TRBV30 and TRBJ1-1, is SQTIHQWPATLVQPVGSPLSLECTVEGTSNPNLYWYRQAAGRGLQLLFYSVGIGQISSEVPQNLSASRPQDRQFILSSKKLLLSDSGFYLCAWSRGGGTEAFFGQGTRLTVV.

In nucleotides, the CDR3 is TGTGCCAGCAGCCCTACTGATTCACCCCTCCACTTT. The encoded protein is CASSPTDSPLHF. This rearrangement joins TRBV14 to TRBJ1-6; no clear D. This CDR3 has 12 amino acids. V lost 4 bases and J lost 8, with 6 bases in between. Germline V gene data show CDR1 as SGHDN and CDR2 as FVKESK.

This chain joins TRBV19 and TRBJ2-2; D is unclear. With 1 base removed from V and 5 bases from J, the gap between germline ends came to 5 bases. CDR1 and CDR2 from the germline V gene are LNHDA and SQIVND (reference sequence). This CDR3 has 13 residues. The CDR3 DNA reads TGTGCCAGTAGTATAGCGGATACCGGGGAGCTGTTTTTT. Its translation is CASSIADTGELFF. Looking up the rest from reference TRBV19 and TRBJ2-2 gives the full variable domain: DGGITQSPKYLFRKEGQNVTLSCEQNLNHDAMYWYRQDPGQGLRLIYYSQIVNDFQKGDIAEGYSVSREKKESFPLTVTSAQKNPTAFYLCASSIADTGELFFGEGSRLTVL.

On this clone: The same CDR3 can be traced to other DNA sequences in this sample. This chain joins TRBV11-3 and TRBJ1-2; D is unresolved. In germline, CDR1 is SGHNT, CDR2 YENEEA. The CDR3 contains 13 residues. V dropped 5 bases and J dropped 0 bases, with 7 bases sitting between them. The CDR3: CASSPQANYGYTF. The CDR3 bases are TGTGCCAGCAGCCCACAAGCTAACTATGGCTACACCTTC.

The chain has TRBV5-4 and TRBJ2-2; TRBD1 is a possible D gene (6 bases). Germline-derived CDR1 and CDR2 are SGHNT and YYREEE (reference sequence). The V end was cut by 5 bases, the J end by 4 bases, with 12 bases between. This CDR3 has 14 amino acids. The CDR3 coding sequence is TGTGCCAGCAGTAGGGACATCTCCACCGGGGAGCTGTTTTTT. It encodes CASSRDISTGELFF.

This clone was seen only a few times. The chain recombines TRBV11-3 with TRBJ2-3; TRBD2 is a possible D gene (6 bases). Germline V gene data show CDR1 as SGHNT and CDR2 as YENEEA. V was clipped by 3 bases and J by 9 bases, with 16 bases between them. The CDR3 has 14 amino acids. Here the CDR3 DNA reads TGTGCCAGCAGCTTTTTCAGGGAGGAGGAGACGCAGTATTTT. Protein sequence: CASSFFREEETQYF.